This TCR beta chain appears in the sequencing data of a study of monozygotic twins with inflammatory bowel disease. Study-wide findings and caveats: Added variability in patient repertoires may stem from differing immunosuppressive treatments. Clonotypes shared with others were fewer in IBD patients than in healthy twins, especially with disease activity.

This CDR3 contains 13 residues. The V gene's germline CDR1 is ENHRY and CDR2 SYGVKD. TCRdb reprocessed the 5' RACE reads, keeping one entry per CDR3 protein, no DNA. The listing records hundreds of thousands of distinct CDR3 sequences. For this clonotype: Antigen unknown.

Material for sequencing was blood. The sequence came from a human donor with ulcerative colitis or Crohn's disease, or a healthy co-twin of an affected twin (not recorded which). The chain recombines TRBV10-3 with TRBJ2-1. The CDR3 protein is CAISPSDDNEQFF.